This T cell receptor (beta chain) is from a study of immune evolution from preneoplasia to lung adenocarcinoma. As for the study in general: HLA loss of heterozygosity: 6% to 7.5% AIS, about 15% MIA, roughly 30% ADC, none AAH.

The CDR3 is 17 amino acids. V dropped 3 bases and J dropped 6; count of bases not matched to a gene: 13. Per the germline V gene, CDR1 is LNHDA and CDR2 is SQIVND (reference sequence). Using immunoSEQ multiplex PCR, the repertoire was profiled, and TCRdb retains in-frame clones only, with some absent. The data show 11,000 to 15,000 clones, about 85% seen once. The specimen was FFPE lung adenocarcinoma in situ tissue. This sequence originates from a donor older than 65 with lung adenocarcinoma. V gene TRBV19 combines with J gene TRBJ1-5; 8 nucleotides align to TRBD1. CDR3 DNA sequence: TGTGCCAGTAGTATGGGGGAGGCAGGGGGCAGAGGTCAGCCCCAGCATTTT. This codes for CASSMGEAGGRGQPQHF.